The 8 T cell receptor beta chains in this list originate from one sample, sequenced in a study of response to subunit inactivated influenza vaccine. MiXCR, applied by TCRdb to the RT-PCR reads, yields one record per CDR3 protein. Counted here are some 800,000 distinct CDR3 sequences, 21% occurring once; the ten biggest clones make up approximately 10%. The sequencing here drew on PBMCs from blood, taken roughly 5 days after vaccination. The receptors were sampled from a man aged 50-60 years who received an inactivated influenza vaccine.

Many counts were recorded for this clonotype. This chain connects TRBV29-1 to TRBJ2-5; D unclear. Germline V CDR1 and CDR2: SQVTM, ANQGSEA. The CDR3 totals 11 residues. V dropped 7 bases and J dropped 2 bases, with 8 bases sitting between them. The CDR3 DNA reads as TGCAGCGCCGGACCACAAGAGACCCAGTACTTC. It yields the protein CSAGPQETQYF.

This clonotype was seen just once. The chain combines TRBV4-1 with TRBJ2-1; no definite D call. The germline gives CDR1 MGHRA, CDR2 YSYEKL. This CDR3 contains 17 residues. Trimming left V 3 bases short and J 0 bases short, with 15 bases between. CDR3 protein: CASSQAHGLGSYNEQFF. For the CDR3, the DNA is TGCGCCAGCAGCCAGGCCCACGGGCTGGGCTCCTACAATGAGCAGTTCTTC.

This clonotype was detected only a few times. The chain combines TRBV10-2 with TRBJ2-5; 8 bases agree with TRBD2. V lost 10 bases and J lost 1; bases outside the gene matches: 5. Germline V gene lookup returns CDR1 WSHSY and CDR2 SAAADI. CDR3 length equals 13 residues. CDR3 amino acids: CATRRGAQETQYF. In DNA form, the CDR3 reads TGCGCCACCCGGCGGGGGGCCCAAGAGACCCAGTACTTC.

This clonotype has just a few counts. The CDR3 DNA follows: TGTGCCAGCAGCTTAGGGACTAGCGTCGACGAGCAGTACTTC. It specifies CASSLGTSVDEQYF. The chain is built from TRBV3-1 and TRBJ2-7; TRBD2 matches 10 bases. The V gene's germline CDR1 is LGHDT and CDR2 YNNKEL (reference sequence). The CDR3 runs 14 residues. V was clipped by 5 bases and J by 5 bases; unmatched bases: 6.

The sample holds a few counts of this clonotype. DNA of the CDR3: TGTGCCAGCAGTTACTTTGGGGATTCCGCTGAAGCTTTCTTT. Residues: CASSYFGDSAEAFF. The V gene is TRBV6-2 or TRBV6-3, the J gene TRBJ1-1; D call uncertain. Germline-derived CDR1 and CDR2 are MNHEY and SVGEGT. The CDR3 is 14 amino acids. The V gene lost 1 base and the J gene lost 6 bases, with 12 bases spanning the gap.

The rearrangement uses TRBV11-2 and TRBJ2-7; TRBD2 might be the D (6 bases). The ends were cut back, 0 bases at V and 4 bases at J, with 10 bases in the middle. This CDR3 comprises 14 residues. The germline CDR1 and CDR2 sequences are SGHAT and FQNNGV. DNA for the CDR3: TGTGCCAGCAGCTTAGATCCGGGAGTGTACGAGCAGTACTTC. This sequence encodes CASSLDPGVYEQYF.

The chain links TRBV4-1 to TRBJ2-3; no clear D. The CDR3 sequence is 15 residues long. With 0 bases removed from V and 0 bases from J, the gap between germline ends came to 7 bases. Germline V gene data show CDR1 as MGHRA and CDR2 as YSYEKL. As DNA, the CDR3 is TGCGCCAGCAGCCAAGAGGGCTATAGCACAGATACGCAGTATTTT. Its protein is CASSQEGYSTDTQYF.

This sequence joins TRBV28 and TRBJ2-7; D call uncertain. The CDR3 contains 12 residues. Trimming left V 5 bases short and J 0 bases short, with 5 bases between. Germline CDR1 is MDHEN and CDR2 is SYDVKM. CDR3 in DNA: TGTGCCAGCAGTACCTTCTCCTACGAGCAGTACTTC. Encoded protein: CASSTFSYEQYF.